This is a list of T cell receptor beta chains from one sample in a study of cytomegalovirus exposure and HLA in healthy donors. The assay was immunoSEQ multiplex PCR, and TCRdb's table has in-frame clones only and misses some. The data show around 140,000 clones, about four fifths seen once. The sequencing sample was made of PBMCs. The receptors stem from a male donor in good health and CMV-seronegative. Both conserved end residues are part of each CDR3. The order of the fields is V gene, J gene, clone size, D gene, CDR3 protein, CDR3 DNA. D genes are given only for firm matches. Where a row states a size, it is once, few, many or the class of an expanded clone; other rows omit it.

v_gene: TRBV9; j_gene: TRBJ1-3; abundance: -; d_gene: -; CDR3aa: CASSVEEGDSGNTIYF; CDR3nt: TGTGCCAGCAGCGTAGAAGAGGGCGACTCTGGAAACACCATATATTTT
v_gene: TRBV5-4; j_gene: TRBJ2-3; abundance: -; d_gene: TRBD1; CDR3aa: CASSEPGQGRDTQYF; CDR3nt: TGTGCCAGCAGCGAACCGGGACAGGGGCGAGATACGCAGTATTTT
v_gene: TRBV9; j_gene: TRBJ2-7; abundance: -; d_gene: TRBD2; CDR3aa: CASSVGGEGEQYF; CDR3nt: TGTGCCAGCAGCGTGGGGGGGGAAGGGGAGCAGTACTTC
v_gene: TRBV6-6; j_gene: TRBJ2-2; abundance: -; d_gene: TRBD1; CDR3aa: CASSYTAGGSGELFF; CDR3nt: TGTGCCAGCAGTTATACGGCAGGGGGAAGCGGGGAGCTGTTTTTT
v_gene: TRBV1; j_gene: TRBJ2-3; abundance: few; d_gene: -; CDR3aa: CTSSQETSGGVTDTQYF; CDR3nt: TGCACCAGCAGCCAAGAGACTAGCGGGGGGGTCACAGATACGCAGTATTTT
v_gene: TRBV9; j_gene: TRBJ1-2; abundance: -; d_gene: -; CDR3aa: CASSFQTAYGYTF; CDR3nt: TGTGCCAGCAGCTTCCAGACAGCTTATGGCTACACCTTC
v_gene: TRBV5-1; j_gene: TRBJ1-1; abundance: -; d_gene: TRBD1; CDR3aa: CASSLAGQGGIEAFF; CDR3nt: TGCGCCAGCAGCTTGGCGGGACAGGGGGGTATTGAAGCTTTCTTT
v_gene: TRBV7-9; j_gene: TRBJ1-2; abundance: -; d_gene: TRBD1; CDR3aa: CASSPTTGGIYGYTF; CDR3nt: TGTGCCAGCAGCCCAACGACAGGGGGTATCTATGGCTACACCTTC
v_gene: TRBV7-9; j_gene: TRBJ1-1; abundance: -; d_gene: -; CDR3aa: CASKGADEAFF; CDR3nt: TGTGCCAGCAAAGGGGCTGATGAAGCTTTCTTT
v_gene: TRBV11-2; j_gene: TRBJ1-5; abundance: -; d_gene: TRBD1; CDR3aa: CASSLGRDRVQPQHF; CDR3nt: TGTGCCAGCAGCTTAGGAAGGGACAGGGTTCAGCCCCAGCATTTT
v_gene: TRBV30; j_gene: TRBJ1-5; abundance: -; d_gene: -; CDR3aa: CAWSNGGGPAYNQPQHF; CDR3nt: TGTGCCTGGAGTAACGGCGGGGGTCCGGCATACAATCAGCCCCAGCATTTT
v_gene: TRBV7-9; j_gene: TRBJ2-7; abundance: -; d_gene: -; CDR3aa: CASSVRDIYEQYF; CDR3nt: TGTGCCAGCAGCGTAAGGGACATTTACGAGCAGTACTTC
v_gene: TRBV9; j_gene: TRBJ2-1; abundance: -; d_gene: TRBD2; CDR3aa: CASSVGGGYDEQFF; CDR3nt: TGTGCCAGCAGCGTGGGGGGGGGTTACGATGAGCAGTTCTTC
v_gene: TRBV6-6; j_gene: TRBJ1-1; abundance: once; d_gene: TRBD1; CDR3aa: CASSMGQGRGNTEAFF; CDR3nt: TGTGCCAGCAGCATGGGACAGGGGCGCGGGAACACTGAAGCTTTCTTT
v_gene: TRBV4-1; j_gene: TRBJ2-5; abundance: -; d_gene: -; CDR3aa: CASSQDGLGETQYF; CDR3nt: TGCGCCAGCAGCCAAGATGGACTGGGAGAGACCCAGTACTTC
v_gene: TRBV9; j_gene: TRBJ2-1; abundance: -; d_gene: TRBD2; CDR3aa: CASSVESGGAYEQFF; CDR3nt: TGTGCCAGCAGCGTAGAAAGCGGGGGGGCCTATGAGCAGTTCTTC
v_gene: TRBV30; j_gene: TRBJ1-2; abundance: -; d_gene: -; CDR3aa: CAWRGTGVYGYTF; CDR3nt: TGTGCCTGGAGGGGAACGGGGGTATATGGCTACACCTTC
v_gene: TRBV5-6; j_gene: TRBJ1-5; abundance: -; d_gene: TRBD1; CDR3aa: CASSLAGTEINQPQHF; CDR3nt: TGTGCCAGCAGCTTGGCCGGGACAGAGATCAATCAGCCCCAGCATTTT
v_gene: TRBV4-3; j_gene: TRBJ2-2; abundance: -; d_gene: -; CDR3aa: CASSRGTTNTGELFF; CDR3nt: TGCGCCAGCAGCCGGGGGACAACGAACACCGGGGAGCTGTTTTTT
v_gene: TRBV6-5; j_gene: TRBJ2-1; abundance: -; d_gene: -; CDR3aa: CATRTRGSYNEQFF; CDR3nt: TGTGCCACCCGGACACGGGGGTCCTACAATGAGCAGTTCTTC
v_gene: TRBV19; j_gene: TRBJ2-2; abundance: -; d_gene: TRBD2; CDR3aa: CASSIRLAGGFANTGELFF; CDR3nt: TGTGCCAGTAGTATAAGGCTAGCGGGGGGCTTCGCGAACACCGGGGAGCTGTTTTTT
v_gene: TRBV5-8; j_gene: TRBJ1-2; abundance: -; d_gene: TRBD1; CDR3aa: CASSRGQGNGYTF; CDR3nt: TGTGCCAGCAGCCGGGGACAGGGGAATGGCTACACCTTC
v_gene: TRBV19; j_gene: TRBJ1-4; abundance: -; d_gene: TRBD1; CDR3aa: CASSPGTGVEKLFF; CDR3nt: TGTGCCAGTAGCCCCGGGACAGGGGTAGAAAAACTGTTTTTT
v_gene: TRBV4-1; j_gene: TRBJ2-7; abundance: few; d_gene: -; CDR3aa: CASSQPTERVYEQYF; CDR3nt: TGCGCCAGCAGCCAACCCACGGAGAGGGTCTACGAGCAGTACTTC
v_gene: TRBV5-6; j_gene: TRBJ1-3; abundance: -; d_gene: -; CDR3aa: CASSLVGASGNTIYF; CDR3nt: TGTGCCAGCAGCTTGGTGGGGGCATCCGGAAACACCATATATTTT
v_gene: TRBV7-2; j_gene: TRBJ2-7; abundance: -; d_gene: TRBD1; CDR3aa: CASSIDRVRSYEQYF; CDR3nt: TGTGCCAGCAGCATAGACAGGGTAAGATCCTACGAGCAGTACTTC
v_gene: TRBV7-2; j_gene: TRBJ1-2; abundance: -; d_gene: TRBD1; CDR3aa: CASSLNVRQGAGYTF; CDR3nt: TGTGCCAGCAGTCTTAATGTGCGCCAGGGGGCAGGCTACACCTTC
v_gene: TRBV18; j_gene: TRBJ1-3; abundance: -; d_gene: -; CDR3aa: CASSRQGTSGNTIYF; CDR3nt: TGTGCCAGCTCAAGGCAGGGGACCTCTGGAAACACCATATATTTT
v_gene: TRBV19; j_gene: TRBJ2-3; abundance: -; d_gene: -; CDR3aa: CASSLPGLPGTQYF; CDR3nt: TGTGCCAGTAGTTTACCCGGACTCCCGGGAACGCAGTATTTT
v_gene: TRBV27; j_gene: TRBJ2-2; abundance: -; d_gene: -; CDR3aa: CASSLSTGAGELFF; CDR3nt: TGTGCCAGCAGTTTGTCCACGGGAGCCGGGGAGCTGTTTTTT
v_gene: TRBV5-1; j_gene: TRBJ2-7; abundance: -; d_gene: TRBD2; CDR3aa: CASAPAGLAGGRVGEQYF; CDR3nt: TGCGCCAGCGCCCCCGCGGGACTAGCGGGGGGGCGGGTCGGCGAGCAGTACTTC
v_gene: TRBV6-5; j_gene: TRBJ2-7; abundance: -; d_gene: TRBD1; CDR3aa: CASSYSGTGTYEQYF; CDR3nt: TGTGCCAGCAGTTACTCTGGGACAGGGACCTACGAGCAGTACTTC
v_gene: TRBV9; j_gene: TRBJ1-2; abundance: -; d_gene: TRBD1; CDR3aa: CASTQGAGNYGYTF; CDR3nt: TGTGCCAGCACACAGGGGGCAGGGAACTATGGCTACACCTTC
v_gene: TRBV7-9; j_gene: TRBJ1-3; abundance: -; d_gene: TRBD1; CDR3aa: CASSYDRAGNTIYF; CDR3nt: TGTGCCAGCAGCTATGACAGGGCTGGAAACACCATATATTTT
v_gene: TRBV30; j_gene: TRBJ1-3; abundance: -; d_gene: TRBD1; CDR3aa: CAWLAGQGILGNTIYF; CDR3nt: TGTGCCTGGCTGGCGGGACAGGGAATTTTAGGAAACACCATATATTTT
v_gene: TRBV29-1; j_gene: TRBJ1-2; abundance: -; d_gene: TRBD1; CDR3aa: CSVRTGEGNYGYTF; CDR3nt: TGCAGCGTCAGGACAGGGGAGGGCAACTATGGCTACACCTTC
v_gene: TRBV6-1; j_gene: TRBJ1-1; abundance: -; d_gene: -; CDR3aa: CASSMTGLNTEAFF; CDR3nt: TGTGCCAGCAGTATGACAGGTTTGAACACTGAAGCTTTCTTT
v_gene: TRBV5-4; j_gene: TRBJ1-1; abundance: -; d_gene: -; CDR3aa: CASNRGTEGTEAFF; CDR3nt: TGTGCCAGCAATCGGGGGACGGAGGGCACTGAAGCTTTCTTT
v_gene: TRBV11-1; j_gene: TRBJ2-2; abundance: -; d_gene: -; CDR3aa: CASSLESARVEGRAGELFF; CDR3nt: TGTGCCAGCAGCTTAGAATCAGCGAGAGTGGAGGGCCGAGCCGGGGAGCTGTTTTTT
v_gene: TRBV11-3; j_gene: TRBJ2-1; abundance: -; d_gene: TRBD2; CDR3aa: CASSLEGGISEQFF; CDR3nt: TGTGCCAGCAGCTTAGAGGGAGGGATTAGTGAGCAGTTCTTC
v_gene: TRBV5-4; j_gene: TRBJ2-7; abundance: -; d_gene: -; CDR3aa: CASSRPNRVENEQYF; CDR3nt: TGTGCCAGCAGCCGTCCTAACAGGGTAGAGAACGAGCAGTACTTC
v_gene: TRBV9; j_gene: TRBJ2-3; abundance: -; d_gene: TRBD2; CDR3aa: CASGLAGDRTDTQYF; CDR3nt: TGTGCCAGCGGCCTAGCGGGGGACCGCACAGATACGCAGTATTTT
v_gene: TRBV7-2; j_gene: TRBJ1-6; abundance: few; d_gene: -; CDR3aa: CASSFGRWGLSSPLHF; CDR3nt: TGTGCCAGCAGCTTTGGACGGTGGGGCCTAAGTTCACCCCTCCACTTT
v_gene: TRBV7-9; j_gene: TRBJ1-2; abundance: -; d_gene: -; CDR3aa: CASSLGRKGYTF; CDR3nt: TGTGCCAGCAGCTTGGGGCGGAAGGGCTACACCTTC
v_gene: TRBV25-1; j_gene: TRBJ2-7; abundance: -; d_gene: -; CDR3aa: CASSDTQGSSYEQYF; CDR3nt: TGTGCCAGCAGCGATACTCAGGGGAGCTCCTACGAGCAGTACTTC
v_gene: TRBV2; j_gene: TRBJ2-7; abundance: -; d_gene: -; CDR3aa: CASVYRNEQYF; CDR3nt: TGTGCCAGCGTATACCGTAACGAGCAGTACTTC
v_gene: TRBV4-3; j_gene: TRBJ1-2; abundance: -; d_gene: -; CDR3aa: CASSQDREGLGYGYTF; CDR3nt: TGCGCCAGCAGCCAAGATCGGGAGGGGTTAGGCTATGGCTACACCTTC
v_gene: TRBV6-5; j_gene: TRBJ1-4; abundance: -; d_gene: -; CDR3aa: CASRGEVGNEKLFF; CDR3nt: TGTGCCAGCAGGGGGGAGGTTGGGAATGAAAAACTGTTTTTT
v_gene: TRBV29-1; j_gene: TRBJ2-4; abundance: -; d_gene: -; CDR3aa: CSVEVGGDVIQYF; CDR3nt: TGCAGCGTTGAGGTCGGCGGCGACGTGATTCAGTACTTC
v_gene: TRBV27; j_gene: TRBJ1-6; abundance: -; d_gene: TRBD1; CDR3aa: CASSEGTGLSYNSPLHF; CDR3nt: TGTGCCAGCAGTGAAGGGACAGGGCTCTCCTATAATTCACCCCTCCACTTT
v_gene: TRBV2; j_gene: TRBJ1-2; abundance: -; d_gene: -; CDR3aa: CASSDTGLVYTF; CDR3nt: TGTGCCAGCAGTGACACAGGGTTAGTCTACACCTTC
v_gene: TRBV4-3; j_gene: TRBJ2-5; abundance: -; d_gene: TRBD2; CDR3aa: CASSQASGGEETQYF; CDR3nt: TGCGCCAGCAGCCAGGCTAGCGGGGGGGAGGAGACCCAGTACTTC
v_gene: TRBV5-1; j_gene: TRBJ2-5; abundance: -; d_gene: -; CDR3aa: CASSPTGVRGETQYF; CDR3nt: TGCGCCAGCAGCCCGACGGGGGTCAGAGGAGAGACCCAGTACTTC